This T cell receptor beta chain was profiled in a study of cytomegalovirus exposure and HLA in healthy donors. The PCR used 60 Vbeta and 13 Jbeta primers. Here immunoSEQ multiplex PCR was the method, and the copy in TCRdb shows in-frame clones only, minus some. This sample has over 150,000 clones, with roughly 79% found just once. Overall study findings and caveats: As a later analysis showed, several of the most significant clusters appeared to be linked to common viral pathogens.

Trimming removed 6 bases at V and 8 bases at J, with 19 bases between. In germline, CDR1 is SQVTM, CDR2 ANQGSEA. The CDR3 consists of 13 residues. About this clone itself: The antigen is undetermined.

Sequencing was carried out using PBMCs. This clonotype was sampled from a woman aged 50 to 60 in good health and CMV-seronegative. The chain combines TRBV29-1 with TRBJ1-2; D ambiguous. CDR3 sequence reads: CSVAGLFSRGYTF. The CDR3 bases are TGCAGCGTAGCGGGTCTCTTTTCAAGAGGCTACACCTTC.